The 27 T cell receptor beta chains listed next were all sequenced from one sample in a study of vaccination effects on CD4 cells after COVID-19. Profiling relied on immunoSEQ multiplex PCR, and the TCRdb table lists in-frame clones only, not all of them. The table includes approximately 45,000 clones, about 75% detected once. Their cognate antigens are unknown. Following culture for around 9 days, CD4+ T cells were isolated. The sample here was CD4+ T cells from PBMCs cultured without peptide, taken before COVID-19 vaccination. These receptors all come from a human donor who had a prior SARS-CoV-2 infection.

This clone was observed a handful of times. The chain employs TRBV6-5 and TRBJ1-4, with D perhaps TRBD1 (5 bases). CDR1 is MNHEY, CDR2 SVGAGI, per germline. The V end was cut by 4 bases, the J end by 4 bases, with 10 bases between. The CDR3 has 14 amino acids. The CDR3 here is CASSSQAGNEKLFF. CDR3 coding DNA: TGTGCCAGCAGTTCACAGGCGGGTAATGAAAAACTGTTTTTT.

This clone was counted a few times. The rearrangement uses TRBV21-1 and TRBJ1-6. TRBV21-1 is designated a pseudogene. The CDR3 spans 18 residues. CDR3 nucleotide sequence: TGTGCCAGCAGCAAAGGGGGGGGACAGTTGGACCTTAATTCACCCCTCCACTTT. Translation gives CASSKGGGQLDLNSPLHF.

In its sample, this clone was seen a few times. The chain employs TRBV11-1 and TRBJ2-5, with D unresolved. V dropped 1 base and J dropped 5 bases, with 11 bases sitting between them. Per germline, CDR1 SGHAT and CDR2 FQDESV (reference sequence). This CDR3 is built from 14 residues. CDR3 DNA: TGTGCCAGCAGCTTAGGAACAGAAGGCGAGACCCAGTACTTC. As protein: CASSLGTEGETQYF.

The chain recombines TRBV9 with TRBJ1-1; D may be TRBD1 (5 bases). CDR3 length: 15 amino acids. Germline V gives CDR1 SGDLS, CDR2 YYNGEE. With 0 bases removed from V and 3 bases from J, the gap between germline ends came to 12 bases. The CDR3 DNA reads TGTGCCAGCAGCGTAGCGGGGGGGAGGCACACTGAAGCTTTCTTT. Its protein product is CASSVAGGRHTEAFF.

The V and J genes are TRBV27 and TRBJ2-5; 13 bases line up with TRBD2. Germline CDR1 is MNHEY and CDR2 is SMNVEV (reference sequence). Trimming cost V 6 bases and J 5 bases; bases outside gene matches: 9. This CDR3 spans 16 amino acids. The chain's CDR3 is CASSRLAGGQRETQYF. In nucleotides, the CDR3 is TGTGCCAGCAGCCGACTAGCGGGGGGCCAGAGGGAGACCCAGTACTTC.

CDR3 sequence (DNA): TGTGCCAGCAGGCAGGGGGCCTTCTACGAGCAGTACTTC. Translated: CASRQGAFYEQYF. The chain uses TRBV27 and TRBJ2-7; 8 bases match TRBD1. The germline V gene encodes CDR1 MNHEY and CDR2 SMNVEV (reference sequence). Unmatched junction bases numbered 4, after V lost 6 bases and J lost 3 bases. The CDR3 covers 13 residues.

This clone was seen a few times. The chain has TRBV7-2 and TRBJ2-1, with 8 bases fitting TRBD1. V gave up 2 bases and J gave up 7 bases; unmatched junction bases: 4. CDR1 SGHTA and CDR2 FQGNSA come from the germline V gene. The CDR3 has 14 residues. The CDR3 reads CASSLQGAHNEQFF. CDR3 nucleotides: TGTGCCAGCAGCTTACAGGGGGCGCATAATGAGCAGTTCTTC.

The V call is TRBV11-2, the J call TRBJ2-3, with a possible D match to TRBD2 (6 bases). The CDR3 sequence is 14 residues long. V gave up 7 bases and J gave up 3 bases, with 14 bases separating them. CDR1 and CDR2 from the germline V gene are SGHAT and FQNNGV. The DNA of the CDR3 is TGTGCCAGCAAAATCACGCGGGGTACAGATACGCAGTATTTT. It specifies CASKITRGTDTQYF.

The V and J genes are TRBV5-6 and TRBJ2-5, with D maybe TRBD1 (5 bases). Germline assignment: CDR1 SGHDT and CDR2 YYEEEE. The CDR3 is made up of 15 amino acids. V lost 0 bases to trimming and J lost 4 bases, with 13 bases between them. The DNA of the CDR3 is TGTGCCAGCAGCTTGGTGCAGGGAACGGGAGAGACCCAGTACTTC. This sequence encodes CASSLVQGTGETQYF.

V and J are TRBV19 and TRBJ2-7; D remains unclear. Trimming stripped 5 bases from V and 0 bases from J, with 17 bases between. Germline assignment: CDR1 LNHDA and CDR2 SQIVND (reference sequence). The CDR3 extends over 16 amino acids. This CDR3 is CASSYGFGGGSYEQYF. The CDR3, as DNA: TGTGCCAGTAGTTATGGGTTTGGTGGCGGCTCCTACGAGCAGTACTTC. Filled out from reference TRBV19 and TRBJ2-7, the complete variable domain reads DGGITQSPKYLFRKEGQNVTLSCEQNLNHDAMYWYRQDPGQGLRLIYYSQIVNDFQKGDIAEGYSVSREKKESFPLTVTSAQKNPTAFYLCASSYGFGGGSYEQYFGPGTRLTVT.

The gene calls are TRBV5-6 and TRBJ1-3, with D tentatively TRBD1 (5 bases). This CDR3 contains 15 residues. Trimming stripped 7 bases from V and 6 bases from J, with 20 bases between. Germline CDR1 reads SGHDT; CDR2 reads YYEEEE. CDR3 sequence reads: CASGRDSRGENTIYF. The CDR3 coding sequence is TGTGCCAGCGGAAGGGACTCTAGGGGAGAAAACACCATATATTTT.

V gene TRBV6-5 combines with J gene TRBJ2-6; a possible D gene is TRBD1 (6 bases). V was shortened by 6 bases and J by 4 bases, with 10 bases between the two germline ends. Germline-derived CDR1 and CDR2 are MNHEY and SVGAGI. There are 14 residues in the CDR3. In nucleotides, the CDR3 is TGTGCCAGCAGACGGACAGACGGGGCCAACGTCCTGACTTTC. Translating gives CASRRTDGANVLTF.

This chain joins TRBV6-5 and TRBJ1-6, with D maybe TRBD1 (5 bases). Looked up from germline, CDR1 is MNHEY and CDR2 is SVGAGI. The CDR3 contains 13 residues. V dropped 1 base and J dropped 15 bases, with 13 bases sitting between them. CDR3 sequence: CASSYFLGRGLHF. The CDR3 bases are TGTGCCAGCAGTTACTTCTTGGGACGAGGCCTCCACTTT.

The V and J genes are TRBV11-2 and TRBJ2-1; no clear D. With 4 bases removed from V and 9 bases from J, the gap between germline ends came to 13 bases. The CDR3 has 13 residues. Germline CDR1 and CDR2: SGHAT and FQNNGV. CDR3 loop: CASSSLGRFEQFF. The CDR3 DNA follows: TGTGCCAGCAGCTCCCTCGGCCGTTTTGAGCAGTTCTTC.

The chain employs TRBV11-3 and TRBJ1-3, with no clear D. The V end was cut by 3 bases, the J end by 0 bases, with 6 bases between. The CDR3 totals 14 residues. CDR1 SGHNT and CDR2 YENEEA come from the germline V gene. The DNA of the CDR3 is TGTGCCAGCAGCTTGGGGTCCTCTGGAAACACCATATATTTT. This gives the protein CASSLGSSGNTIYF.

The J gene is TRBJ2-3, the V gene TRBV3-1 (or the pseudogene TRBV3-2); D gene uncertain. This CDR3 region has 14 residues. The V end was cut by 0 bases, the J end by 11 bases, with 15 bases between. Germline CDR1 and CDR2: LGHDT and YNNKEL (reference sequence). As DNA, the CDR3 is TGTGCCAGCAGCCAAGAAGGGATCCCGTCGTTGCAGTATTTT. It yields the protein CASSQEGIPSLQYF.

The chain has TRBV3-1 (or the pseudogene TRBV3-2) and TRBJ1-4, with D perhaps matching TRBD1 (5 bases). The CDR3 extends over 17 amino acids. The V end was cut by 0 bases, the J end by 0 bases, with 11 bases between. Looked up from germline, CDR1 is LGHDT and CDR2 is YNNKEL (reference sequence). The chain's CDR3 is CASSQDYARATNEKLFF. DNA of the CDR3: TGTGCCAGCAGCCAAGATTACGCCAGGGCAACTAATGAAAAACTGTTTTTT.

V and J are TRBV9 and TRBJ1-6; 7 bases line up with TRBD1. The CDR3 consists of 13 residues. Germline V gene data show CDR1 as SGDLS and CDR2 as YYNGEE. V shed 3 bases and J 10 bases; nucleotides not matched to a gene: 4. The CDR3 sequence: CASSELQGSPLHF. CDR3 bases: TGTGCCAGCAGCGAATTACAGGGGTCACCCCTCCACTTT. Full variable domain (rest looked up from reference TRBV9 and TRBJ1-6): DSGVTQTPKHLITATGQRVTLRCSPRSGDLSVYWYQQSLDQGLQFLIQYYNGEERAKGNILERFSAQQFPDLHSELNLSSLELGDSALYFCASSELQGSPLHFGNGTRLTVT.

The chain carries TRBV6-5 and TRBJ1-1, with D perhaps matching TRBD1 (5 bases). Between the trimmed V and J ends, which lost 6 bases and 6 bases, there was a span of 14 bases. Germline CDR1 reads MNHEY; CDR2 reads SVGAGI. The CDR3 sequence is 13 residues long. CDR3: CASRTSWGAEAFF. CDR3 DNA: TGTGCCAGCAGGACCTCATGGGGGGCTGAAGCTTTCTTT.

The rearrangement links TRBV14 to TRBJ1-2; 7 bases line up with TRBD1. The ends lost 3 bases at V and 0 bases at J; junction bases unmatched: 7. Germline CDR1 SGHDN, CDR2 FVKESK. CDR3 length equals 16 residues. The CDR3 region is CASSQRTGRANYGYTF. The CDR3 DNA follows: TGTGCCAGCAGCCAGAGGACAGGACGAGCTAACTATGGCTACACCTTC.

The rearrangement joins TRBV5-1 to TRBJ2-7, with 9 bases aligning to TRBD2. The germline CDR1 and CDR2 sequences are SGHRS and YFSETQ. The CDR3 runs 17 residues. V shed 4 bases, J shed 1 base, and the junction held 12 bases outside the gene matches. The CDR3 is CASSTSKGLAGSYEQYF. DNA of the CDR3: TGCGCCAGCAGCACCAGTAAGGGACTAGCAGGGTCCTACGAGCAGTACTTC.

V and J are TRBV30 and TRBJ2-7, with D possibly matching TRBD2 (5 bases). Germline V gives CDR1 GTSNPN, CDR2 SVGIG (reference sequence). V gave up 0 bases and J gave up 3 bases, with 12 bases separating them. The CDR3 is 14 amino acids. CDR3: CAWSVRVANYEQYF. CDR3 sequence (DNA): TGTGCCTGGAGTGTACGGGTAGCGAACTACGAGCAGTACTTC.

This sequence joins TRBV2 and TRBJ1-1, with TRBD1 matching 10 bases. The V gene's germline CDR1 is SNHLY and CDR2 FYNNEI. J was trimmed by 8 bases and V by 4 bases; bases with no gene match: 1. The CDR3 covers 12 residues. The CDR3 coding sequence is TGTGCCAGCAGTGTGGACAGGGGGGAAGCTTTCTTT. Amino acids: CASSVDRGEAFF.

The chain links TRBV5-6 to TRBJ2-3; D not resolved. CDR1 is SGHDT and CDR2 is YYEEEE in the germline V gene. V was clipped by 0 bases and J by 14 bases, with 13 bases between them. CDR3 length: 12 amino acids. CDR3 sequence reads: CASSLARTLGYF. The CDR3 nucleotides read TGTGCCAGCAGCTTGGCGCGGACGTTGGGGTATTTT.

As DNA, the CDR3 is TGCGCCAGCAGCCCCCGGTGGCAGGGTGGCGAGCAGTACTTC. It specifies CASSPRWQGGEQYF. The chain links TRBV5-1 to TRBJ2-7, with a possible D match to TRBD1 (5 bases). This CDR3 is built from 14 residues. Germline V gene lookup returns CDR1 SGHRS and CDR2 YFSETQ. Trimming took 4 bases from V and 6 from J, leaving 17 bases between them.

This clone was observed a single time. This chain connects TRBV9 to TRBJ2-3; 7 bases agree with TRBD1. Germline V gives CDR1 SGDLS, CDR2 YYNGEE. This CDR3 has 14 amino acids. The V gene end was trimmed by 1 base and the J gene end by 5 bases; junction bases not matched to a gene: 4. CDR3 amino acids: CASSVLGGRDTQYF. CDR3 nucleotides: TGTGCCAGCAGCGTATTAGGGGGCCGAGATACGCAGTATTTT.

CDR3: CASRGGRGGRTDTQYF. CDR3 nucleotide sequence: TGTGCCAGCAGGGGCGGGCGGGGGGGCCGGACAGATACGCAGTATTTT. This chain links TRBV5-4 with TRBJ2-3; 9 nucleotides match TRBD2. CDR1 and CDR2 from the germline V gene are SGHNT and YYREEE (reference sequence). The V segment lost 5 bases and the J segment 3 bases; nucleotides outside the gene matches: 10. The CDR3 loop spans 16 amino acids.